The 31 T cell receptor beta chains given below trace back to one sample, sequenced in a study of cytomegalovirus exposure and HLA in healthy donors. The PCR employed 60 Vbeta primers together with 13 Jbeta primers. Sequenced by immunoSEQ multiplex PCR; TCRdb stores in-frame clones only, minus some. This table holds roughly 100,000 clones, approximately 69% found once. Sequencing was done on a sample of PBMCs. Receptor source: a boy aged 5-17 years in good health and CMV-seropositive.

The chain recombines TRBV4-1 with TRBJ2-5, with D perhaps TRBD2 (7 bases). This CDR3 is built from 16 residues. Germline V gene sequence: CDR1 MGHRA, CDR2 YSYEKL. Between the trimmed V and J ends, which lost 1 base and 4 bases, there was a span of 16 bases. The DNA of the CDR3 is TGCGCCAGCAGCCAAGGGTGGGGGGGCGGGAGAGAGACCCAGTACTTC. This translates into CASSQGWGGGRETQYF.

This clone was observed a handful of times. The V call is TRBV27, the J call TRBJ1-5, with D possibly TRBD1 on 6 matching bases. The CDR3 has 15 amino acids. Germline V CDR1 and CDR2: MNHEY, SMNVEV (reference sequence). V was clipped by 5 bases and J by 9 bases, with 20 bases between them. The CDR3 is CASSPTGRVGRPQHF. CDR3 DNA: TGTGCCAGCAGTCCAACAGGGAGGGTGGGTCGGCCCCAGCATTTT.

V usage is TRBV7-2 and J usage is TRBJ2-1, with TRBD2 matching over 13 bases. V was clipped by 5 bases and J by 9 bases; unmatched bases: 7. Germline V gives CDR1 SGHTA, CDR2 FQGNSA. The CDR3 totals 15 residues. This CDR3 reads CASSPRLAGGGEQFF. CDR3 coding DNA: TGTGCCAGCAGCCCGCGACTAGCGGGAGGTGGTGAGCAGTTCTTC.

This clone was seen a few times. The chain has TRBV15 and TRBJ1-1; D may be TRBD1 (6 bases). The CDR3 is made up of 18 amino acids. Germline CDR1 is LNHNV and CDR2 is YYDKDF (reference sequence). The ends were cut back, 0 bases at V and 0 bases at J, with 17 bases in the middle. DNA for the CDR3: TGTGCCACCAGCAGAGATGCGGGGGGGGGCCGTATGAACACTGAAGCTTTCTTT. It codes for CATSRDAGGGRMNTEAFF.

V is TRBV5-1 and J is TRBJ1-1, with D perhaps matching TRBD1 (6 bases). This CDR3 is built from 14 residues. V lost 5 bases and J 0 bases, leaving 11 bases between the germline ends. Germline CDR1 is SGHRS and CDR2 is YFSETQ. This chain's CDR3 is CASRQGRMNTEAFF. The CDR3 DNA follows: TGCGCCAGCAGACAGGGTAGAATGAACACTGAAGCTTTCTTT.

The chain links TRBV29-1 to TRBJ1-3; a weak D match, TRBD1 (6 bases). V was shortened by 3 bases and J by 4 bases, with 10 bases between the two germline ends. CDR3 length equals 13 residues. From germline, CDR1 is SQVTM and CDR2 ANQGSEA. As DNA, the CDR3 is TGCAGCGTTGAGGTCAGGGGAGGAAACACCATATATTTT. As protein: CSVEVRGGNTIYF.

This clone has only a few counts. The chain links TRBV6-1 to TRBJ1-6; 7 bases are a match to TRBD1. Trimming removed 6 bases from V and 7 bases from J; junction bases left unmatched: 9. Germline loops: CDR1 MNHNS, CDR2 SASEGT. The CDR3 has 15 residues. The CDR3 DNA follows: TGTGCCAGCAGCCAAATGACAGGGATAAATTCACCCCTCCACTTT. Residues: CASSQMTGINSPLHF.

The chain's CDR3 is CASGMGQGDSGEQFF. CDR3 in DNA: TGTGCCAGCGGGATGGGGCAGGGGGATTCGGGTGAGCAGTTCTTC. This chain connects TRBV9 to TRBJ2-1, with 7 bases identical to TRBD1. The CDR3 is 15 residues long. The germline V gene has CDR1 SGDLS and CDR2 YYNGEE. The V gene end was trimmed by 7 bases and the J gene end by 9 bases; junction bases not matched to a gene: 16.

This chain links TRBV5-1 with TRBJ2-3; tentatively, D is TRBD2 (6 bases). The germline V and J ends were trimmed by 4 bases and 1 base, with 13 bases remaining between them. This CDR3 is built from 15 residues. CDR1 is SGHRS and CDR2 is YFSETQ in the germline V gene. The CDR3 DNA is TGCGCCAGCAGCATGGTCGGGAGCCGCACAGATACGCAGTATTTT. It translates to CASSMVGSRTDTQYF.

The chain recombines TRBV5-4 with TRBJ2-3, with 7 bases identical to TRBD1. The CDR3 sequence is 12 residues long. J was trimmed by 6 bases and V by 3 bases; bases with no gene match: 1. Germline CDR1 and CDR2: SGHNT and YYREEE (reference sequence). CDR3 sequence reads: CASSSRGDTQYF. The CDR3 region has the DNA TGTGCCAGCAGCTCCAGGGGGGATACGCAGTATTTT.

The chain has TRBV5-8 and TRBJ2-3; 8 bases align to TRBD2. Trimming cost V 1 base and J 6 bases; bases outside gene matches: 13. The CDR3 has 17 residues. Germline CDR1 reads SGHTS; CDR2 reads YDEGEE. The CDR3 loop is CASSLTSTGGPVDTQYF. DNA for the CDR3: TGTGCCAGCAGCTTGACCTCGACGGGAGGGCCGGTGGATACGCAGTATTTT.

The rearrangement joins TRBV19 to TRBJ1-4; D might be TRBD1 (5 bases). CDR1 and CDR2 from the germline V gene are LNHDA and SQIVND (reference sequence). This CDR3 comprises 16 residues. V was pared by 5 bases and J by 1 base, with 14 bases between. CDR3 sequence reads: CASSPRDSRTNEKLFF. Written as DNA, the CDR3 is TGTGCCAGTAGTCCACGGGACTCCAGAACTAATGAAAAACTGTTTTTT.

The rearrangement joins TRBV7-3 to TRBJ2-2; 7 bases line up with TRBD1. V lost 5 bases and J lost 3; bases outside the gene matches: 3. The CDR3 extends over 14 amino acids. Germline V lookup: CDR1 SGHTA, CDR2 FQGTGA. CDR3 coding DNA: TGTGCCAGCAGCCCGACAGGGTACACCGGGGAGCTGTTTTTT. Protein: CASSPTGYTGELFF. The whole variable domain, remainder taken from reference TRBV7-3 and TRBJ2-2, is GAGVSQTPSNKVTEKGKYVELRCDPISGHTALYWYRQSLGQGPEFLIYFQGTGAADDSGLPNDRFFAVRPEGSVSTLKIQRTERGDSAVYLCASSPTGYTGELFFGEGSRLTVL.

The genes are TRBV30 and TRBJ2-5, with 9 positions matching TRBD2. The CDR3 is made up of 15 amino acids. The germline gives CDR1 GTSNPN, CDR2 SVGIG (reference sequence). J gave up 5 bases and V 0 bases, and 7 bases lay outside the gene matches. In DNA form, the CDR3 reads TGTGCCTGGAGTGTACAAGCGGGAGGTTCTGAGACCCAGTACTTC. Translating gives CAWSVQAGGSETQYF.

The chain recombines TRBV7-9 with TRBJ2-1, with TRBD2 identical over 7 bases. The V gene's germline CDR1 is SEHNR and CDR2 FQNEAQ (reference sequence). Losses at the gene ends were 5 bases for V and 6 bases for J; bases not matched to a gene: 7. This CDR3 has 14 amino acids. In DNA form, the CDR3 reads TGTGCCAGCAGCGCGGGGGAGGGGCGCAATGAGCAGTTCTTC. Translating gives CASSAGEGRNEQFF.

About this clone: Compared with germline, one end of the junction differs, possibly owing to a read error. The CDR3 loop is CASSPKLILGQPQNF. In DNA form, the CDR3 reads TGTGCCAGCAGTCCAAAACTAATTTTGGGTCAGCCCCAGAATTTT. The chain joins TRBV6-5 to TRBJ1-5; D unclear. Germline CDR1 reads MNHEY; CDR2 reads SVGAGI. This CDR3 has 15 amino acids.

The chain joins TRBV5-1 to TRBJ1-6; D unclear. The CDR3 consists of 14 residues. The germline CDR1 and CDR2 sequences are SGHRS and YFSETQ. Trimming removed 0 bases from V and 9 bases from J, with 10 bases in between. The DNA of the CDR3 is TGCGCCAGCAGCTTGGAGAGGGCCGGTTCACCCCTCCACTTT. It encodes CASSLERAGSPLHF.

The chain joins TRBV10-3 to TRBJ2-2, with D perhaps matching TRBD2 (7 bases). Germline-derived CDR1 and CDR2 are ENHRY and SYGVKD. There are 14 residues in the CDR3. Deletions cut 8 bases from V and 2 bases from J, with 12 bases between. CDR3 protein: CAIGGGRNTGELFF. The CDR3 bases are TGTGCCATCGGGGGGGGCCGAAACACCGGGGAGCTGTTTTTT.

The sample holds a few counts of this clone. The CDR3 coding sequence is TGTGCCAGCAGTGAATCACTAGCGGGGGGGCCGTACGAGCAGTACTTC. Translation: CASSESLAGGPYEQYF. This chain uses TRBV6-1 with TRBJ2-7; 13 nucleotides align to TRBD2. The CDR3 extends over 16 amino acids. V shed 2 bases and J 4 bases; nucleotides not matched to a gene: 5. Germline lookup yields CDR1 MNHNS and CDR2 SASEGT.

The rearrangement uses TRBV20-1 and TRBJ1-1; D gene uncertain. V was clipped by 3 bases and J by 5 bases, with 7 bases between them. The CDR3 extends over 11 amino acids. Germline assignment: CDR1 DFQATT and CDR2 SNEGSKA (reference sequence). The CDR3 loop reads CSASLSTEAFF. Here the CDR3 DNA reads TGCAGTGCTAGCCTCTCTACTGAAGCTTTCTTT.

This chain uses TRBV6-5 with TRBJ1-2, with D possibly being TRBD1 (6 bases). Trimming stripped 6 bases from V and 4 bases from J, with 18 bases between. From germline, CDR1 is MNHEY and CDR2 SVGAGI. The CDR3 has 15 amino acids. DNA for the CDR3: TGTGCCAGCAGAGCACAGGGTAAGGCCTCCTATGGCTACACCTTC. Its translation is CASRAQGKASYGYTF.

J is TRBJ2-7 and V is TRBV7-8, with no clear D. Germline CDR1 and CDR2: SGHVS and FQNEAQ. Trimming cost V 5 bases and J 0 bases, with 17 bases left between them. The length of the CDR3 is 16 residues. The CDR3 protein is CASSPTQIKSSYEQYF. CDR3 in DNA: TGTGCCAGCAGCCCCACGCAGATAAAAAGCTCCTACGAGCAGTACTTC.

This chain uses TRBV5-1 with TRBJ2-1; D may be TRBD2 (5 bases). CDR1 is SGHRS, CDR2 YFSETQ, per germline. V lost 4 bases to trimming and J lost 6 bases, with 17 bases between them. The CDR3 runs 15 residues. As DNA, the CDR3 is TGCGCCAGCAGCCCGAGGGTGGGGAGTACCAATGAGCAGTTCTTC. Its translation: CASSPRVGSTNEQFF.

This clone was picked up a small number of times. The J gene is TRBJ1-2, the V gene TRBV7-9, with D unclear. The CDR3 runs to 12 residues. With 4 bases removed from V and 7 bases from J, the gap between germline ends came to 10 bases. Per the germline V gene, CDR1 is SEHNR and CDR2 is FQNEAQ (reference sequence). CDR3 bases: TGTGCCAGCAGCTCTAGGACTGGTGGCTACACCTTC. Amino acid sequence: CASSSRTGGYTF.

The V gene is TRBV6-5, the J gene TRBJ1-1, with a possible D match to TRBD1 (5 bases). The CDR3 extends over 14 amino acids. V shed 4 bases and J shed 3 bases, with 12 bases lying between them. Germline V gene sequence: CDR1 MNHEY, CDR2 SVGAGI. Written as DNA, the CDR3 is TGTGCCAGCAGTTTTGGCAGGGATTACACTGAAGCTTTCTTT. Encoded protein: CASSFGRDYTEAFF.

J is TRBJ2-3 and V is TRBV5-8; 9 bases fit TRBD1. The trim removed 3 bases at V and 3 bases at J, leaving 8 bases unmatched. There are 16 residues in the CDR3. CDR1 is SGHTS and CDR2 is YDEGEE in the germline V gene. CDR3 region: CASSSGQGGKTDTQYF. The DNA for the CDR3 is TGTGCCAGCAGCTCGGGACAGGGTGGCAAGACAGATACGCAGTATTTT.

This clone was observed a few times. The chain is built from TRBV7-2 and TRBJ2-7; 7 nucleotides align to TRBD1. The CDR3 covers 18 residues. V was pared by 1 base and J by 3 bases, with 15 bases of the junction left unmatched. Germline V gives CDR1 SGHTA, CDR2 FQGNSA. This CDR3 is CASSLVKSGTDLYYEQYF. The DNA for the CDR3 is TGTGCCAGCAGCTTAGTAAAATCAGGGACAGATTTATACTACGAGCAGTACTTC.

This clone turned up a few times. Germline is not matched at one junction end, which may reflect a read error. CDR3 residues: CASSRGEDSNQPQNF. CDR3 coding DNA: TGTGCCAGCAGTCGGGGGGAAGATAGCAATCAGCCCCAGAATTTT. The genes are TRBV6-6 and TRBJ1-5; tentatively, D is TRBD1 (5 bases). The CDR3 is 15 residues long. Germline V gene lookup returns CDR1 MNHNY and CDR2 SVGAGI (reference sequence).

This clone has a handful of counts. This chain's CDR3 is CASSFHLYNEQFF. CDR3 sequence (DNA): TGTGCCAGCAGCTTTCACTTATACAATGAGCAGTTCTTC. This chain uses TRBV5-4 with TRBJ2-1; no firm D call. The germline V gene has CDR1 SGHNT and CDR2 YYREEE (reference sequence). The ends were cut back, 2 bases at V and 4 bases at J, with 7 bases in the middle. The CDR3 has 13 amino acids.

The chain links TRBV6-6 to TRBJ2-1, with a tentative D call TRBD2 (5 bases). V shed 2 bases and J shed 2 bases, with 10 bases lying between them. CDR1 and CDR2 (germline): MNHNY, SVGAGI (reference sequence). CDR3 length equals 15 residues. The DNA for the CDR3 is TGTGCCAGCAGTTACAGAGGGCTCCCCTACAATGAGCAGTTCTTC. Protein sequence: CASSYRGLPYNEQFF.

CDR3 amino acids: CASSPRLGSGTEAFF. CDR3 nucleotides: TGTGCCAGCAGCCCCCGTCTGGGGAGCGGCACTGAAGCTTTCTTT. The chain couples TRBV9 to TRBJ1-1; no clear D. This CDR3 has 15 amino acids. CDR1 is SGDLS and CDR2 is YYNGEE in the germline V gene. Between the trimmed V and J ends, which lost 4 bases and 4 bases, there was a span of 17 bases. The full variable domain, rest sourced from reference TRBV9 and TRBJ1-1, is DSGVTQTPKHLITATGQRVTLRCSPRSGDLSVYWYQQSLDQGLQFLIQYYNGEERAKGNILERFSAQQFPDLHSELNLSSLELGDSALYFCASSPRLGSGTEAFFGQGTRLTVV.